The rows below give T cell receptor beta chains drawn from one sample of a study of T cell responses to AZD1222 COVID-19 vaccine. TCRdb's copy holds only in-frame clones and misses some; the assay was immunoSEQ multiplex PCR. The sample yields around 100,000 clones, around 86% seen once. The sequencing used peripheral blood, collected on day 0 of AZD1222 vaccination. The receptors derive from an adult in good health. The CDR3 runs from the conserved cysteine through the conserved F or W. The D gene is left open where the match is weak. The size of a clone is reported for some rows only, either as once, few or many, or as a class for expanded clones.

D gene,J gene,clone size,V gene,CDR3 protein,CDR3 DNA
.,TRBJ1-5,.,TRBV6-2/TRBV6-3,CASSYDHQPQHF,TGTGCCAGCAGTTACGACCATCAGCCCCAGCATTTT
TRBD1,TRBJ1-1,.,TRBV5-1,CASSPRGRTNTEAFF,TGCGCCAGCAGCCCCAGGGGGCGAACGAACACTGAAGCTTTCTTT
TRBD2,TRBJ2-5,.,TRBV28,CASRLAGGGVETQYF,TGTGCCTCCCGGCTAGCGGGGGGAGGCGTAGAGACCCAGTACTTC
.,TRBJ2-7,.,TRBV28,CASSLTYEQYF,TGTGCCAGTTCACTGACCTACGAGCAGTACTTC
.,TRBJ1-1,few,TRBV19,CASSDRVTEAFF,TGTGCCAGCTCAGACAGAGTAACTGAAGCTTTCTTT
TRBD1,TRBJ1-3,.,TRBV19,CASSSDRGNTIYF,TGTGCCAGTAGTTCGGACAGGGGAAACACCATATATTTT
.,TRBJ2-5,.,TRBV12-2,CASRSGGVKPIPQETQYF,TGTGCAAGTCGCTCAGGGGGCGTGAAGCCGATTCCCCAAGAGACCCAGTACTTC
.,TRBJ2-1,.,TRBV7-3,CASSFMTGHEQFF,TGTGCCAGCAGCTTTATGACAGGACACGAGCAGTTCTTC
.,TRBJ2-1,.,TRBV7-9,CASSSREPYAYNEQFF,TGTGCCAGCAGCTCCCGGGAACCCTACGCCTACAATGAGCAGTTCTTC
.,TRBJ2-3,few,TRBV19,CASSVQVTSTDTQYF,TGTGCCAGTAGTGTACAGGTCACGTCCACAGATACGCAGTATTTT
.,TRBJ2-3,.,TRBV30,CAWSGGSVTDTQYF,TGTGCCTGGAGTGGAGGGTCTGTCACAGATACGCAGTATTTT
TRBD1,TRBJ1-5,.,TRBV12-5,CASRWGQGNQPQHF,TGTGCTAGTCGTTGGGGACAGGGGAATCAGCCCCAGCATTTT
.,TRBJ2-2,.,TRBV19,CASSIGADQWGELFF,TGTGCCAGTAGTATAGGGGCAGACCAATGGGGGGAGCTGTTTTTT
.,TRBJ1-1,.,TRBV7-9,CASSLGLVDTEAFF,TGTGCCAGCAGCTTAGGATTGGTGGACACTGAAGCTTTCTTT
.,TRBJ2-1,.,TRBV6-1,CASSEEGSGVYNEQFF,TGTGCCAGCAGTGAAGAGGGTAGCGGAGTTTACAATGAGCAGTTCTTC
.,TRBJ1-1,.,TRBV5-4,CASSPGGGQGTEAFF,TGTGCCAGCAGCCCGGGCGGTGGACAAGGCACTGAAGCTTTCTTT
.,TRBJ2-1,.,TRBV6-2/TRBV6-3,CASSYSDTLYNEQFF,TGTGCCAGCAGTTACTCGGACACCCTTTACAATGAGCAGTTCTTC
.,TRBJ2-2,.,TRBV6-5,CASSSLLTNTGELFF,TGTGCCAGCAGTTCCCTTTTGACGAACACCGGGGAGCTGTTTTTT
.,TRBJ2-7,.,TRBV7-7,CASSLGQGGYEQYF,TGTGCCAGCAGCTTAGGACAGGGAGGCTACGAGCAGTACTTC
.,TRBJ2-7,.,TRBV6-5,CASSYVHQGNEQYF,TGTGCCAGCAGTTACGTACACCAGGGAAACGAGCAGTACTTC
TRBD1,TRBJ1-1,.,TRBV5-4,CASSRRQGSVGSEAFF,TGTGCCAGCAGCCGAAGACAGGGGTCGGTCGGTTCTGAAGCTTTCTTT
.,TRBJ1-1,.,TRBV7-9,CASSLGGGRTEAFF,TGTGCCAGCAGCTTAGGGGGCGGAAGAACTGAAGCTTTCTTT
TRBD1,TRBJ2-1,.,TRBV7-8,CASSLVTGGNEQFF,TGTGCCAGCAGCTTAGTGACAGGGGGCAATGAGCAGTTCTTC
.,TRBJ2-5,.,TRBV7-2,CASSLVRMYQETQYF,TGTGCCAGCAGCTTAGTCAGGATGTACCAAGAGACCCAGTACTTC
.,TRBJ1-3,.,TRBV7-9,CASGGGSGNTIYF,TGTGCCAGCGGTGGGGGCTCTGGAAACACCATATATTTT
.,TRBJ2-5,.,TRBV5-1,CASSLAADGETQYF,TGCGCCAGCAGCTTGGCGGCGGACGGGGAGACCCAGTACTTC
TRBD2,TRBJ2-1,.,TRBV6-5,CASSYNLADNEQFF,TGTGCAAGCAGTTATAATCTAGCGGACAATGAGCAGTTCTTC
.,TRBJ1-2,.,TRBV19,CASIEAGVGYGYTF,TGTGCCAGTATAGAGGCAGGCGTCGGCTATGGCTACACCTTC
TRBD1,TRBJ2-5,.,TRBV27,CASSRQGALYQETQYF,TGTGCCAGCAGTAGACAGGGGGCCCTGTACCAAGAGACCCAGTACTTC
.,TRBJ1-2,.,TRBV14,CASSDTDSAGYTF,TGTGCCAGCAGCGATACCGACAGTGCTGGCTACACCTTC
.,TRBJ2-7,.,TRBV21-1,CASSANEAYEQYF,TGTGCCAGCAGCGCCAATGAGGCCTACGAGCAGTACTTC
.,TRBJ1-2,.,TRBV5-4,CASGLPENYGYTF,TGTGCCAGCGGCCTTCCGGAAAACTATGGCTACACCTTC
.,TRBJ1-1,.,TRBV9,CASSVLDGTEAFF,TGTGCCAGCAGCGTCTTGGACGGAACTGAAGCTTTCTTT
.,TRBJ2-3,.,TRBV5-4,CASSYGGAGTDTQYF,TGTGCCAGCAGCTATGGGGGGGCGGGTACAGATACGCAGTATTTT
.,TRBJ1-1,.,TRBV5-1,CASSLAENSEAFF,TGCGCCAGCAGCTTGGCCGAGAACTCTGAAGCTTTCTTT
.,TRBJ2-2,.,TRBV10-1,CASSETRTTGELFF,TGCGCCAGCAGTGAGACTAGGACCACCGGGGAGCTGTTTTTT
.,TRBJ1-1,.,TRBV7-2,CASSQVGVNTEAFF,TGTGCCAGCAGTCAAGTTGGGGTGAACACTGAAGCTTTCTTT
TRBD2,TRBJ2-7,.,TRBV3-1/TRBV3-2,CASSQDPPSGGNNEQYF,TGTGCCAGCAGCCAAGATCCCCCTAGCGGGGGGAACAACGAGCAGTACTTC
.,TRBJ2-5,.,TRBV3-1/TRBV3-2,CASSQQGVETQYF,TGTGCCAGCAGCCAACAAGGAGTGGAGACCCAGTACTTC
.,TRBJ1-2,few,TRBV24-1,CATSDSGSDGYTF,TGTGCCACCAGTGACTCAGGGTCGGATGGCTACACCTTC
.,TRBJ1-1,.,TRBV12-3/TRBV12-4,CASRFRVSGEAFF,TGTGCCAGCCGCTTCAGGGTATCAGGTGAAGCTTTCTTT
.,TRBJ2-3,.,TRBV27,CASKRGKGGSTDTQYF,TGTGCCAGCAAAAGGGGGAAGGGCGGGAGCACAGATACGCAGTATTTT
.,TRBJ2-3,.,TRBV18,CASSPFPGGLPSTDTQYF,TGTGCCAGCTCACCATTCCCCGGGGGCCTCCCTAGCACAGATACGCAGTATTTT
.,TRBJ2-7,.,TRBV12-3/TRBV12-4,CASRGYGGEQYF,TGTGCCAGCAGGGGTTATGGGGGCGAGCAGTACTTC
TRBD1,TRBJ1-2,.,TRBV6-5,CASRGGTGAHYGYTF,TGTGCCAGCAGGGGCGGGACAGGGGCCCACTATGGCTACACCTTC
.,TRBJ1-4,.,TRBV5-6,CASSWSQFNEKLFF,TGTGCCAGCAGCTGGAGTCAATTTAATGAAAAACTGTTTTTT
.,TRBJ2-3,.,TRBV20-1,CSARDLTQYF,TGCAGTGCTAGAGATCTTACGCAGTATTTT
TRBD1,TRBJ2-1,.,TRBV5-1,CASSLTLTEQGAKYNEQFF,TGCGCCAGCAGCTTGACGCTCACCGAACAGGGGGCGAAGTACAATGAGCAGTTCTTC